This record covers a single T cell receptor (beta chain). Its antigen is unknown. The data stem from a study of OX40 agonist ivuxolimab in advanced cancers. Study-wide context: A mean age of around 66 years, range roughly 20 to 79, was recorded, and under 85% were male.

Sequencing was performed with immunoSEQ multiplex PCR; in TCRdb, only in-frame clones are kept and a portion is missing. Of about 51,000 clones listed, around 77% are singletons. The CDR3 has 14 amino acids. CDR1 is MNHEY and CDR2 is SMNVEV in the germline V gene (reference sequence). The V end was cut by 6 bases, the J end by 7 bases, with 15 bases between. The study, taken as a whole, reports: The average count of expanded clones was higher among CD8+ T cells than among CD4+.

The chain joins TRBV27 to TRBJ1-4; D is unresolved. Sequencing was performed on CD4+ or CD8+ T cells sorted from blood, taken in a trial of the OX40 agonist ivuxolimab. The receptor was derived from an adult with an advanced solid tumor such as melanoma, head and neck, liver or kidney cancer. In DNA form, the CDR3 reads TGTGCCAGCAGGCTGACATCACGGTTTGAAAAACTGTTTTTT. The encoded protein is CASRLTSRFEKLFF.